The rows below give T cell receptor beta chains drawn from one sample of a study of T cells in localized non-small cell lung cancer. This table comes from immunoSEQ multiplex PCR, and its TCRdb copy is limited to in-frame clones, with some not included. The table includes approximately 1,600 clones, approximately 20% detected once. The sample here was lung tumor tissue, taken before any cancer treatment. Source of these receptors: a male donor at least 60 years old with stage II squamous cell lung carcinoma. Both conserved end residues are part of each CDR3. A D gene is named only where the DNA matches it firmly. Expanded clones get a size class; other rows say once, few or many, or leave the size out.

j_call d_call clone_size v_call cdr3_aa cdr3_nt
TRBJ1-5 NA NA TRBV19 CASIPAWGQGNQPQHF TGTGCCAGTATCCCAGCGTGGGGGCAGGGGAATCAGCCCCAGCATTTT
TRBJ1-1 NA NA TRBV2 CASSEMGAMNTEAFF TGTGCCAGCAGTGAGATGGGGGCTATGAACACTGAAGCTTTCTTT
TRBJ1-4 TRBD1 NA TRBV5-1 CASSFSGTGWNNEKLFF TGCGCCAGCAGCTTCTCCGGGACAGGGTGGAATAATGAAAAACTGTTTTTT
TRBJ1-4 NA NA TRBV11-3 CASSPGGAGEKLFF TGTGCCAGCAGCCCTGGGGGGGCGGGCGAAAAACTGTTTTTT
TRBJ1-3 NA NA TRBV28 CASSYGAGNTIYF TGTGCCAGCAGTTATGGGGCTGGAAACACCATATATTTT
TRBJ1-1 NA NA TRBV14 CASSPGGWANTEAFF TGTGCCAGCAGCCCCGGGGGGTGGGCGAACACTGAAGCTTTCTTT
TRBJ2-5 NA NA TRBV19 CASSIGSGGKTQYF TGTGCCAGTAGTATCGGTAGCGGTGGCAAGACCCAGTACTTC
TRBJ1-1 NA NA TRBV6-8 CASSSSGGRYTEAFF NA
TRBJ1-6 TRBD1 NA TRBV19 CASSRDRGPNNSPLHF TGTGCCAGTAGTCGGGACAGGGGACCCAATAATTCACCCCTCCACTTT
TRBJ1-2 TRBD1 few TRBV9 CASSQSRGTNYGYTF TGTGCCAGCAGCCAAAGCAGGGGGACAAACTATGGCTACACCTTC
TRBJ1-6 TRBD1 few TRBV6-8 CASSYGFQGGRGYSPLHF TGTGCCAGCAGTTACGGCTTCCAAGGGGGCCGGGGTTATTCACCCCTCCACTTT
TRBJ1-3 NA few TRBV28 CASSLQGGNTIYF TGTGCCAGCAGTTTACAGGGAGGAAACACCATATATTTT
TRBJ1-5 NA once TRBV30 CAWSVRGHSVPQPQHF TGTGCCTGGAGTGTACGCGGACATTCGGTGCCTCAGCCCCAGCATTTT
TRBJ2-7 NA NA TRBV18 CASSPGRGEQYF TGTGCCAGCTCACCGGGACGAGGGGAGCAGTACTTC
TRBJ2-7 NA NA TRBV6-8 CASSRTVWEQYF TGTGCCAGCAGTAGGACGGTTTGGGAGCAGTACTTC
TRBJ1-2 TRBD1 NA TRBV19 CASSPGGAGYGYTF TGTGCCAGTAGTCCAGGGGGCGCGGGCTATGGCTACACCTTC
TRBJ2-7 TRBD1 few TRBV11-3 CASSIDRGPTYEQYF TGTGCCAGCAGCATTGACAGGGGGCCCACCTACGAGCAGTACTTC
TRBJ1-3 NA NA TRBV11-3 CASSPPRGNSGNTIYF TGTGCCAGCAGCCCCCCCCGGGGGAACTCTGGAAACACCATATATTTT
TRBJ1-4 NA NA TRBV11-3 CASRIGTSRREKLFF TGTGCCAGCAGAATTGGGACTTCAAGGCGTGAAAAACTGTTTTTT
TRBJ2-1 TRBD2 once TRBV6-8 CASSGTSGGANEQFF TGTGCCAGCAGTGGGACTAGCGGGGGGGCCAATGAGCAGTTCTTC
TRBJ2-2 NA medium-sized TRBV6-8 CASSEWDANTGELFF TGTGCCAGCAGTGAGTGGGACGCGAACACCGGGGAGCTGTTTTTT
TRBJ1-5 TRBD1 hyperexpanded TRBV28 CASGGQGYNQPQHF TGTGCCAGCGGGGGACAGGGGTACAATCAGCCCCAGCATTTT
TRBJ1-2 TRBD1 NA TRBV9 CASSVGVQGSYGYTF TGTGCCAGCAGCGTAGGGGTACAGGGGAGCTATGGCTACACCTTC
TRBJ1-1 NA few TRBV6-8 CASRSFGTNEAFF TGTGCCAGCAGATCGTTCGGGACAAATGAAGCTTTCTTT
TRBJ2-7 NA few TRBV16 CASSWGPAYEQYF TGTGCCAGCAGTTGGGGTCCTGCCTACGAGCAGTACTTC
TRBJ2-7 NA few TRBV6-8 CATEGSSYEQYF TGTGCCACGGAGGGTTCCTCCTACGAGCAGTACTTC
TRBJ2-1 NA NA TRBV19 CASSSTYNEQFF TGTGCCAGTAGTTCGACCTACAATGAGCAGTTCTTC
TRBJ2-1 NA few TRBV1 CASSRAGTSGEDEQFF TGCGCCAGCAGCCGAGCCGGGACTAGCGGGGAAGATGAGCAGTTCTTC
TRBJ2-3 NA NA TRBV28 CASRGLGTLRTDTQYF TGTGCCAGCAGGGGACTCGGGACACTACGCACAGATACGCAGTATTTT
TRBJ2-7 TRBD2 few TRBV6-8 CASSPPRVGGGGREQYF TGTGCCAGCAGTCCACCCCGGGTGGGGGGGGGAGGTCGCGAGCAGTACTTC
TRBJ2-7 TRBD1 NA TRBV19 CASSKRAGGDSYEQYF TGTGCCAGTAGTAAAAGGGCAGGGGGCGACTCCTACGAGCAGTACTTC
TRBJ1-1 NA large TRBV4-1 CASSQEPTITEAFF TGCGCCAGCAGCCAAGAGCCGACGATAACTGAAGCTTTCTTT
TRBJ2-1 NA NA TRBV28 CASKTYTMMNEQFF TGTGCCAGCAAAACGTACACCATGATGAATGAGCAGTTCTTC
TRBJ2-5 NA NA TRBV19 CASSIGLQETQYF TGTGCCAGTAGTATAGGACTACAAGAGACCCAGTACTTC
TRBJ2-1 NA NA TRBV11-3 CASSLGGTSSYNEQFF TGTGCCAGCAGCTTAGGCGGTACGAGCTCCTACAATGAGCAGTTCTTC
TRBJ2-7 NA NA TRBV29-1 CSGVGYRSYEQYF TGCAGCGGTGTTGGGTACAGATCCTACGAGCAGTACTTC
TRBJ2-1 NA NA TRBV12-1 CASSGAWGGQSYNEQFF TGTGCCAGCAGCGGTGCCTGGGGGGGTCAATCCTACAATGAGCAGTTCTTC
TRBJ1-1 TRBD1 NA TRBV29-1 CSVEKGARGTEAFF TGCAGCGTTGAGAAGGGGGCGAGAGGCACTGAAGCTTTCTTT
TRBJ2-1 TRBD1 few TRBV6-8 CASSDLGTGANEQFF TGTGCCAGCAGTGACTTAGGGACAGGGGCCAATGAGCAGTTCTTC
TRBJ1-1 TRBD1 medium-sized TRBV11-3 CASSPRRTGNTEAFF TGTGCCAGCAGCCCTCGGAGGACAGGGAACACTGAAGCTTTCTTT
TRBJ1-1 NA NA TRBV6-8 CAIGTGGTEAFF TGTGCCATCGGGACGGGGGGGACTGAAGCTTTCTTT
TRBJ1-6 NA few TRBV11-1 CASSTGTSRSSYNSPLHF TGTGCCAGCAGCACCGGGACTTCCCGGAGCTCCTATAATTCACCCCTCCACTTT
TRBJ1-4 NA few TRBV6-8 CASSSDRGRANEKLFF TGTGCCAGCAGTTCAGACCGAGGGCGGGCTAATGAAAAACTGTTTTTT
TRBJ2-1 NA NA TRBV19 CASSRKGLGNEQFF TGTGCCAGTAGTCGGAAGGGCCTAGGCAATGAGCAGTTCTTC
TRBJ1-4 NA NA TRBV28 CASSTDATNEKLFF TGTGCCAGCAGTACCGATGCAACTAATGAAAAACTGTTTTTT
TRBJ1-2 NA medium-sized TRBV4-1 CASSQASQGPYGYTF TGCGCCAGCAGCCAAGCGAGCCAGGGGCCCTATGGCTACACCTTC
TRBJ1-1 NA NA TRBV10-2 CASSGAGKATEAFF TGCGCCAGCAGTGGAGCAGGGAAGGCCACTGAAGCTTTCTTT
TRBJ1-1 NA NA TRBV10-3 CAISESQLGGNTEAFF TGTGCCATCAGTGAGTCCCAATTAGGGGGGAACACTGAAGCTTTCTTT
TRBJ1-5 NA medium-sized TRBV11-3 CASSLWELYSNQPQHF TGTGCCAGCAGCTTATGGGAACTCTATAGCAATCAGCCCCAGCATTTT
TRBJ1-5 NA NA TRBV9 CASRVGGHQPQHF TGTGCCAGCAGGGTTGGGGGACATCAGCCCCAGCATTTT
TRBJ2-7 NA NA TRBV4-1 CASSQRQGYEQYF TGCGCCAGCAGCCAACGCCAGGGCTACGAGCAGTACTTC
TRBJ1-1 NA large TRBV11-3 CASSLGGEGGTEAFF TGTGCCAGCAGCTTGGGCGGGGAAGGAGGTACTGAAGCTTTCTTT
TRBJ2-3 NA NA TRBV11-3 CASSLGVVHTDTQYF TGTGCCAGCAGCTTAGGGGTTGTCCACACAGATACGCAGTATTTT
TRBJ2-2 NA NA TRBV29-1 CSVDGTVRGELFF TGCAGCGTTGATGGTACGGTTCGCGGGGAGCTGTTTTTT
TRBJ2-5 NA NA TRBV9 CASSSSPAGQRETQYF TGTGCCAGCAGTTCATCCCCGGCAGGTCAACGGGAGACCCAGTACTTC
TRBJ1-2 NA NA TRBV6-8 CASGRGTAVGYTF TGTGCCAGCGGAAGAGGAACCGCTGTCGGCTACACCTTC
TRBJ2-7 NA NA TRBV5-1 CASSSTGTTYEQYF TGCGCCAGCAGCTCGACAGGGACTACCTACGAGCAGTACTTC
TRBJ1-3 NA NA TRBV6-8 CASSYSITATSGNTIYF TGTGCCAGCAGTTACTCGATCACAGCAACCTCTGGAAACACCATATATTTT
TRBJ2-7 NA NA TRBV5-1 CASSLGSGYRYEQYF TGCGCCAGCAGCTTGGGGTCAGGGTATCGGTACGAGCAGTACTTC
TRBJ2-7 NA medium-sized TRBV6-8 CASRSTSGVAYEQYF TGTGCCAGCAGGTCCACAAGTGGGGTAGCCTACGAGCAGTACTTC